This TCR beta chain is drawn from a study of Graves' ophthalmopathy and Graves' hyperthyroidism. Across the whole study: The stable label applied to hyperthyroidism with no ophthalmopathy within 18 months of follow-up.

Patients were left out if they had other autoimmune diseases, uncontrolled infections, pregnancy or lactation. Amplifying from RNA transcripts, the study obtained TCR beta CDR3 regions. In the first round, RT-PCR was carried out with HTBI primers, and a multiplex PCR formed the second round. MiXCR, applied by TCRdb to the multiplex PCR reads, yields one record per CDR3 protein. The table records over a million distinct CDR3 sequences, about 38% of them present only once. Findings and limits, study-wide: Most clonotypes expanded in thyroid above 0.001 frequency were present in blood too. Ophthalmopathy versus stable hyperthyroidism: 13-signature model gave 85% to 90% sensitivity, 75% to 83% specificity.

This clonotype has a count of ten or more. What it recognizes is unknown. With V trimmed by 6 bases and J by 9 bases, 6 bases remained unmatched. Germline CDR1 is SNHLY and CDR2 is FYNNEI. This CDR3 region has 13 residues. The source is an adult man with Graves' hyperthyroidism. Sequenced material: peripheral blood or thyroid tissue (not recorded which). The rearrangement links TRBV2 to TRBJ2-2; TRBD1 agrees at 8 bases. The CDR3 DNA follows: TGTGCCAGCAGCAGGGGGCGGATCAGGGAGCTGTTTTTT. This encodes CASSRGRIRELFF.